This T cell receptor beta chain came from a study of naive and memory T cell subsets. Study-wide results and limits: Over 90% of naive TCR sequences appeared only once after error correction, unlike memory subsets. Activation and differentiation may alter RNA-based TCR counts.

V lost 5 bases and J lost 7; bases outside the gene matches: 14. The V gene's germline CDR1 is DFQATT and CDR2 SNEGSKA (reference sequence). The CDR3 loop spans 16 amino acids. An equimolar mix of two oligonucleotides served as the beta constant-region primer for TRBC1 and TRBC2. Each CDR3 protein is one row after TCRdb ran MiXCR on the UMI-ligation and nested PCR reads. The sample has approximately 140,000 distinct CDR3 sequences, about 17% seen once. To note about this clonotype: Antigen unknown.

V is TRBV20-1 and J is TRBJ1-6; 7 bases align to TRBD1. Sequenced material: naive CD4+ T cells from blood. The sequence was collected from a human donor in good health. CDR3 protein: CSALPTGMYENSPLHF. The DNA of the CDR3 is TGCAGTGCTCTCCCGACAGGGATGTACGAAAATTCACCCCTCCACTTT.